The next 16 T cell receptor beta chains were all read from a single sample in a study of blood T cell repertoires in COVID-19. This table comes from immunoSEQ multiplex PCR, and its TCRdb copy is limited to in-frame clones, with some not included. Here the sample spans about 250,000 clones, roughly 88% being singletons. The sample comprised peripheral blood. These receptors were obtained from a woman aged 30 to 39 with COVID-19, enrolled during active disease.

The chain combines TRBV28 with TRBJ2-7; 9 bases line up with TRBD1. The V gene end was trimmed by 1 base and the J gene end by 11 bases; junction bases not matched to a gene: 12. This CDR3 has 15 amino acids. Germline V gene sequence: CDR1 MDHEN, CDR2 SYDVKM. CDR3 sequence: CASSLSPGQGILEYV. In nucleotides, the CDR3 is TGTGCCAGCAGTTTATCACCGGGACAGGGAATTTTGGAGTACGTC.

The gene calls are TRBV27 and TRBJ2-3, with TRBD2 identical over 7 bases. This CDR3 comprises 14 residues. Germline V gives CDR1 MNHEY, CDR2 SMNVEV (reference sequence). J gave up 4 bases and V 11 bases, and 12 bases lay outside the gene matches. CDR3: CAPPEGGEADTQYF. As DNA, the CDR3 is TGTGCCCCGCCAGAGGGAGGGGAGGCAGATACGCAGTATTTT.

This clone came up once. V gene TRBV30 combines with J gene TRBJ1-2, with 9 bases identical to TRBD1. The CDR3 runs 16 residues. The ends lost 2 bases at V and 5 bases at J; junction bases unmatched: 12. In germline, CDR1 is GTSNPN, CDR2 SVGIG (reference sequence). The CDR3 region has the DNA TGTGCCTGGAGTTTTGCTAAACGGGACAGGGTTTATGGCTACACCTTC. Its protein is CAWSFAKRDRVYGYTF. Supplemented by reference TRBV30 and TRBJ1-2, the full variable domain reads SQTIHQWPATLVQPVGSPLSLECTVEGTSNPNLYWYRQAAGRGLQLLFYSVGIGQISSEVPQNLSASRPQDRQFILSSKKLLLSDSGFYLCAWSFAKRDRVYGYTFGSGTRLTVV.

The genes are TRBV5-3 and TRBJ2-2; D gene ambiguous. TRBV5-3 counts as an open reading frame of uncertain function. The CDR3 covers 13 residues. Trimming cost V 4 bases and J 5 bases, with 9 bases left between them. This chain's CDR3 is CARSPPRTGELFF. CDR3 in DNA: TGTGCCAGAAGCCCACCGAGGACCGGGGAGCTGTTTTTT.

The CDR3 reads CASSSRNSRAGNQPQHF. The CDR3 DNA follows: TGTGCCAGCAGTTCCCGAAATAGCAGGGCGGGCAATCAGCCCCAGCATTTT. The chain couples TRBV28 to TRBJ1-5, with D possibly being TRBD1 (5 bases). Germline CDR1 MDHEN, CDR2 SYDVKM. This CDR3 has 17 amino acids. V was shortened by 4 bases and J by 2 bases, with 18 bases between the two germline ends.

The rearrangement joins TRBV7-2 to TRBJ2-2; D is unresolved. The CDR3 loop spans 14 amino acids. V shed 8 bases and J shed 1 base, with 11 bases lying between them. CDR1 and CDR2 (germline): SGHTA, FQGNSA. The CDR3 here is CASQEQMNTGELFF. CDR3 bases: TGTGCCAGCCAAGAACAAATGAACACCGGGGAGCTGTTTTTT.

The chain links TRBV27 to TRBJ1-2, with D possibly being TRBD1 (5 bases). V was pared by 5 bases and J by 3 bases, with 16 bases between. Germline V gene lookup returns CDR1 MNHEY and CDR2 SMNVEV (reference sequence). The CDR3 contains 15 residues. The CDR3 is CASSPLTGTDYGYTF. CDR3 bases: TGTGCCAGCAGTCCTCTCACCGGGACTGACTATGGCTACACCTTC.

The chain employs TRBV4-3 and TRBJ1-4; D is unresolved. Germline-derived CDR1 and CDR2 are LGHNA and YSLEER. Deletions cut 1 base from V and 8 bases from J, with 14 bases between. The CDR3 contains 15 residues. CDR3 nucleotide sequence: TGCGCCAGCAGCCAAGTCAGCGAAACGAGGGAAAAACTGTTTTTT. Translated, it gives CASSQVSETREKLFF.

The chain couples TRBV6-2 or TRBV6-3 to TRBJ2-5, with TRBD1 as a possible D gene (6 bases). V shed 5 bases and J shed 4 bases, with 8 bases lying between them. CDR3 length: 12 residues. Germline V gives CDR1 MNHEY, CDR2 SVGEGT. The chain's CDR3 is CASSQGPETQYF. In nucleotides, the CDR3 is TGTGCCAGCAGTCAGGGGCCAGAGACCCAGTACTTC.

The chain couples TRBV5-5 to TRBJ2-2; a weak D match, TRBD2 (6 bases). CDR3 length equals 17 residues. Germline V gene sequence: CDR1 SGHKS, CDR2 YYEKEE (reference sequence). With 0 bases removed from V and 3 bases from J, the gap between germline ends came to 15 bases. CDR3: CASSLVAENTYTGELFF. CDR3 sequence (DNA): TGTGCCAGCAGCTTGGTAGCGGAGAACACTTACACCGGGGAGCTGTTTTTT.

The chain recombines TRBV14 with TRBJ2-3; 7 bases agree with TRBD2. V shed 4 bases and J 6 bases; nucleotides not matched to a gene: 16. This CDR3 comprises 17 residues. CDR1 and CDR2 (germline): SGHDN, FVKESK. The CDR3 spells CASSLRAGTTSRDTQYF. CDR3 DNA: TGTGCCAGCAGCCTGCGGGCCGGGACTACAAGTAGGGATACGCAGTATTTT. The variable domain in full, with the rest retrieved from reference TRBV14 and TRBJ2-3, is EAGVTQFPSHSVIEKGQTVTLRCDPISGHDNLYWYRRVMGKEIKFLLHFVKESKQDESGMPNNRFLAERTGGTYSTLKVQPAELEDSGVYFCASSLRAGTTSRDTQYFGPGTRLTVL.

The CDR3 sequence: CASSSRTGTSGGPYNEQFF. The CDR3 DNA reads TGTGCCAGTAGCAGCCGAACCGGGACTAGCGGGGGACCATACAATGAGCAGTTCTTC. J is TRBJ2-1 and V is TRBV19; 14 bases match TRBD2. Germline V CDR1 and CDR2: LNHDA, SQIVND (reference sequence). The CDR3 sequence is 19 residues long. J gave up 4 bases and V 6 bases, and 14 bases lay outside the gene matches.

The chain employs TRBV11-3 and TRBJ2-5, with D uncertain. The V and J ends lost 2 bases and 7 bases respectively, with 11 bases between them. The germline V gene encodes CDR1 SGHNT and CDR2 YENEEA. The CDR3 is made up of 13 amino acids. The CDR3 DNA reads TGTGCCAGCAGCTTATTGGCTAGAAGGACCCAGTACTTC. This gives the protein CASSLLARRTQYF.

The chain is built from TRBV5-1 and TRBJ1-2; 10 bases are a match to TRBD1. The V segment lost 7 bases and the J segment 10 bases; nucleotides outside the gene matches: 10. The CDR3 has 13 residues. Per germline, CDR1 SGHRS and CDR2 YFSETQ. The CDR3 loop is CASGGQGVVNYTF. The CDR3 nucleotides read TGCGCCAGCGGAGGACAGGGGGTAGTTAACTACACCTTC.

CDR3 amino acids: CASSKIRGMPSTDTQYF. DNA of the CDR3: TGTGCCAGCAGCAAAATCCGAGGAATGCCCTCCACAGATACGCAGTATTTT. The genes are TRBV21-1 and TRBJ2-3; TRBD2 was called by the table and not checked on the DNA. TRBV21-1 is given as a pseudogene. CDR3 size: 17 residues.

The count of this clone is one. The chain couples TRBV7-2 to TRBJ2-1, with D perhaps TRBD2 (6 bases). The germline gives CDR1 SGHTA, CDR2 FQGNSA. V lost 8 bases and J 1 base, leaving 12 bases between the germline ends. The CDR3 sequence is 14 residues long. In DNA form, the CDR3 reads TGTGCCAGCGCCGCGGGAAGATCCTACAATGAGCAGTTCTTC. It translates to CASAAGRSYNEQFF.